This entry features one TCR beta chain sequence. Profiled with immunoSEQ multiplex PCR; TCRdb holds only in-frame clones, not every one. The repertoire has some 130,000 clones, about nine tenths of them found once; the top ten carry just under 6.5%. This entry is derived from a study of T cell responses to AZD1222 COVID-19 vaccine. Germline V CDR1 and CDR2: SGHDT, YYEEEE. This CDR3 comprises 13 residues. V dropped 5 bases and J dropped 6 bases, with 14 bases sitting between them. The sequencing used peripheral blood, collected on day 0 of AZD1222 vaccination. The chain recombines TRBV5-6 with TRBJ1-2; D is uncertain. The sequence derives from an adult in good health. CDR3 in DNA: TGTGCCAGCAGTTACGGGAGTCCCGATGGCTACACCTTC. This gives the protein CASSYGSPDGYTF.